One sample yielded the 24 T cell receptor beta chains listed below, sequenced in a study of cytotoxic CD8 clonotypes in ibrutinib-treated CLL. Using immunoSEQ multiplex PCR, the repertoire was profiled, and TCRdb retains in-frame clones only, with some absent. The sample includes 250,000 to 350,000 clones, roughly 76% of them seen just once. Here the sequenced sample was PBMCs, taken at disease progression, from a patient treated with ibrutinib. The receptors come from a human donor with chronic lymphocytic leukemia.

The rearrangement links TRBV19 to TRBJ2-2; the D gene is possibly TRBD2 (5 bases). The CDR3 has 18 amino acids. Germline V gives CDR1 LNHDA, CDR2 SQIVND (reference sequence). The V and J ends lost 4 bases and 2 bases respectively, with 20 bases between them. CDR3 protein: CASSTGYRKMLNTGELFF. DNA of the CDR3: TGTGCCAGTAGTACGGGGTACCGAAAGATGTTAAACACCGGGGAGCTGTTTTTT.

The chain joins TRBV29-1 to TRBJ1-2; 12 positions match TRBD1. The germline gives CDR1 SQVTM, CDR2 ANQGSEA. This CDR3 contains 14 residues. Trimming at V came to 6 bases and at J to 8 bases, leaving 10 bases not matched to a gene. The CDR3 reads CSVGRDRGLEGYTF. CDR3 sequence (DNA): TGCAGCGTGGGCCGGGACAGGGGGCTCGAAGGCTACACCTTC. Drawing the rest from reference TRBV29-1 and TRBJ1-2, the complete variable domain is SAVISQKPSRDICQRGTSLTIQCQVDSQVTMMFWYRQQPGQSLTLIATANQGSEATYESGFVIDKFPISRPNLTFSTLTVSNMSPEDSSIYLCSVGRDRGLEGYTFGSGTRLTVV.

The rearrangement uses TRBV10-2 and TRBJ1-3, with no clear D. This CDR3 spans 13 amino acids. The germline V gene has CDR1 WSHSY and CDR2 SAAADI. Trimming stripped 6 bases from V and 0 bases from J, with 6 bases between. CDR3 residues: CASRSSSGNTIYF. Here the CDR3 DNA reads TGCGCCAGCAGGTCCTCCTCTGGAAACACCATATATTTT.

This clone was recorded only once. The chain is built from TRBV2 and TRBJ2-5, with TRBD2 as a possible D gene (6 bases). Trimming took 10 bases from V and 9 from J, leaving 15 bases between them. The CDR3 sequence is 11 residues long. CDR1 and CDR2 from the germline V gene are SNHLY and FYNNEI. The CDR3: CANLRGKAQYF. The CDR3 DNA follows: TGTGCCAACCTCCGGGGGAAGGCCCAGTACTTC.

The CDR3 DNA sequence: TGTGCCAGCAGCGTCCGTACGTTCGGAGTAGGTGAGGTCCCAGATACGCAGTATTTT. The encoded protein is CASSVRTFGVGEVPDTQYF. The rearrangement uses TRBV9 and TRBJ2-3, with D uncertain. CDR1 is SGDLS, CDR2 YYNGEE, per germline. Trimming pared 2 bases from V and 4 bases from J, leaving 26 bases between. CDR3 size: 19 residues.

The chain carries TRBV2 and TRBJ1-5; TRBD1 agrees at 7 bases. This CDR3 contains 15 residues. The germline V gene encodes CDR1 SNHLY and CDR2 FYNNEI. The V gene end was trimmed by 7 bases and the J gene end by 0 bases; junction bases not matched to a gene: 6. CDR3 sequence: CASKLQGISNQPQHF. As DNA, the CDR3 is TGTGCCAGCAAATTACAGGGGATTAGCAATCAGCCCCAGCATTTT.

The CDR3 region is CASSVDLTGAEQYF. The DNA of the CDR3 is TGTGCCAGCAGCGTAGACCTGACAGGGGCCGAGCAGTACTTC. This chain connects TRBV9 to TRBJ2-7; the match to TRBD1 covers 8 bases. The CDR3 is made up of 14 amino acids. J lost 6 bases, V lost 0 bases, and 5 bases had no gene match. The V gene's germline CDR1 is SGDLS and CDR2 YYNGEE.

The CDR3 region has the DNA TGTGCCAGCAGTCGAACAGGACAAAACACCGGGGAGCTGTTTTTT. Amino acid sequence: CASSRTGQNTGELFF. This chain uses TRBV6-1 with TRBJ2-2; a possible D gene is TRBD1 (5 bases). The CDR3 consists of 15 residues. Trimming removed 5 bases from V and 2 bases from J, with 12 bases in between. CDR1 MNHNS and CDR2 SASEGT come from the germline V gene.

The CDR3 DNA reads TGTGCCAGCAGTTCCCCGTCGAAGGTCCGAGGCTATGGCTACACCTTC. Its translation: CASSSPSKVRGYGYTF. V usage is TRBV6-5 and J usage is TRBJ1-2, with D uncertain. There are 16 residues in the CDR3. V was trimmed by 4 bases and J by 4 bases, leaving 19 bases between them. CDR1 is MNHEY, CDR2 SVGAGI, per germline.

The V and J genes are TRBV19 and TRBJ2-7; 10 bases align to TRBD2. Unmatched junction bases numbered 4, after V lost 5 bases and J lost 3 bases. Per germline, CDR1 LNHDA and CDR2 SQIVND (reference sequence). This CDR3 is 14 amino acids long. The CDR3 here is CASSVSGRLYEQYF. CDR3 bases: TGTGCCAGTAGTGTTAGCGGGAGGCTCTACGAGCAGTACTTC.

This clone was seen a handful of times. This sequence joins TRBV5-5 and TRBJ2-2, with D perhaps matching TRBD1 (5 bases). Trimming pared 2 bases from V and 5 bases from J, leaving 7 bases between. CDR1 and CDR2 (germline): SGHKS, YYEKEE (reference sequence). The CDR3 extends over 13 amino acids. CDR3 coding DNA: TGTGCCAGCAGCTTCAGGGATACCGGGGAGCTGTTTTTT. Its protein is CASSFRDTGELFF.

This chain links TRBV7-3 with TRBJ2-3, with unresolved D. Trimming left V 2 bases short and J 0 bases short, with 9 bases between. Germline V gene lookup returns CDR1 SGHTA and CDR2 FQGTGA. The CDR3 totals 15 residues. CDR3 loop: CASSLDTRSTDTQYF. DNA of the CDR3: TGTGCCAGCAGCTTAGACACTCGGAGCACAGATACGCAGTATTTT.

This chain joins TRBV4-1 and TRBJ2-7; 7 positions match TRBD1. The ends lost 1 base at V and 6 bases at J; junction bases unmatched: 12. Germline loops: CDR1 MGHRA, CDR2 YSYEKL. The CDR3 spans 16 residues. The CDR3 nucleotides read TGCGCCAGCAGCCAAGGGACAGGCCACCTTACTAGCGAGCAGTACTTC. As protein: CASSQGTGHLTSEQYF.

The gene calls are TRBV7-2 and TRBJ2-3; D remains unclear. CDR1 is SGHTA and CDR2 is FQGNSA in the germline V gene. The germline V and J ends were trimmed by 1 base and 4 bases, with 9 bases remaining between them. The CDR3 is 14 residues long. CDR3 protein: CASSLGEVSDTQYF. DNA for the CDR3: TGTGCCAGCAGCTTAGGTGAAGTTTCAGATACGCAGTATTTT.

The chain employs TRBV7-6 and TRBJ2-1, with D perhaps TRBD1 (5 bases). Germline V gene data show CDR1 as SGHVS and CDR2 as FNYEAQ. With 2 bases removed from V and 12 bases from J, the gap between germline ends came to 8 bases. The CDR3 runs to 11 residues. In DNA, the CDR3 is TGTGCCAGCAGCTTAATAGACAGGCAGTTCTTC. Translation: CASSLIDRQFF. Supplemented by reference TRBV7-6 and TRBJ2-1, the full variable domain reads GAGVSQSPRYKVTKRGQDVALRCDPISGHVSLYWYRQALGQGPEFLTYFNYEAQQDKSGLPNDRFSAERPEGSISTLTIQRTEQRDSAMYRCASSLIDRQFFGPGTRLTVL.

DNA for the CDR3: TGTGCCAGTAGTATAGGGGGGTTCGATTATGAGCAGTTCTTC. It yields the protein CASSIGGFDYEQFF. The rearrangement joins TRBV19 to TRBJ2-1, with D perhaps matching TRBD1 or TRBD2 (5 bases each). In germline, CDR1 is LNHDA, CDR2 SQIVND (reference sequence). Trimming removed 1 base at V and 8 bases at J, with 12 bases between. This CDR3 region has 14 residues.

The CDR3 DNA reads TGTGCCAGTAGTATAAGTTTCAGAAAAGGTTACGAGCAGTACTTC. Translated: CASSISFRKGYEQYF. The J gene is TRBJ2-7, the V gene TRBV19; no definite D call. The CDR3 contains 15 residues. Trimming took off 2 bases at V and 4 bases at J, with 15 bases between the two ends. The germline V gene encodes CDR1 LNHDA and CDR2 SQIVND (reference sequence).

The rearrangement links TRBV11-2 to TRBJ1-5; D is unresolved. Trimming stripped 0 bases from V and 3 bases from J, with 15 bases between. The CDR3 runs to 17 residues. Germline V CDR1 and CDR2: SGHAT, FQNNGV. The DNA for the CDR3 is TGTGCCAGCAGCTTAGATGACCTGCCGGGGTACAATCAGCCCCAGCATTTT. Amino acid sequence: CASSLDDLPGYNQPQHF. The entire variable domain, with the rest obtained from reference TRBV11-2 and TRBJ1-5, is as follows: EAGVAQSPRYKIIEKRQSVAFWCNPISGHATLYWYQQILGQGPKLLIQFQNNGVVDDSQLPKDRFSAERLKGVDSTLKIQPAKLEDSAVYLCASSLDDLPGYNQPQHFGDGTRLSIL.

The gene calls are TRBV4-2 and TRBJ2-2; 8 bases line up with TRBD2. The CDR3 consists of 18 residues. J lost 7 bases, V lost 0 bases, and 13 bases had no gene match. The germline V gene has CDR1 LGHNA and CDR2 YNFKEQ. Here the CDR3 DNA reads TGTGCCAGCAGCCAAGAGGTCCAGCTAGCGGGCGGAGTCGGGGAGCTGTTTTTT. Its translation: CASSQEVQLAGGVGELFF.

The chain is built from TRBV18 and TRBJ1-2; 12 bases are shared with TRBD1. The germline gives CDR1 KGHSH, CDR2 LQKENI. The CDR3 has 17 residues. V lost 0 bases to trimming and J lost 8 bases; unmatched junction nucleotides: 10. The CDR3 DNA is TGTGCCAGCTCACCACCGGGACAGGGGGCGATGGTTGGAGGCTACACCTTC. Protein: CASSPPGQGAMVGGYTF.

This clone was seen only a few times. V gene TRBV7-2 combines with J gene TRBJ2-7; 7 bases are shared with TRBD1. V gave up 5 bases and J gave up 5 bases; unmatched junction bases: 12. Germline CDR1 is SGHTA and CDR2 is FQGNSA. This CDR3 is built from 15 residues. The CDR3 coding sequence is TGTGCCAGCAGCCTTAGACCTGACAGGGCCGACGAGCAGTACTTC. Amino acid sequence: CASSLRPDRADEQYF. The whole variable domain, remainder taken from reference TRBV7-2 and TRBJ2-7, is GAGVSQSPSNKVTEKGKDVELRCDPISGHTALYWYRQSLGQGLEFLIYFQGNSAPDKSGLPSDRFSAERTGGSVSTLTIQRTQQEDSAVYLCASSLRPDRADEQYFGPGTRLTVT.

The V gene is TRBV5-1, the J gene TRBJ2-5; 14 positions agree with TRBD2. Trimming at V came to 3 bases and at J to 2 bases, leaving 3 bases not matched to a gene. This CDR3 spans 16 amino acids. In germline, CDR1 is SGHRS, CDR2 YFSETQ. DNA for the CDR3: TGCGCCAGCAGCTGGACTAGCGGGGGGAAGCAAGAGACCCAGTACTTC. Protein sequence: CASSWTSGGKQETQYF.

The chain employs TRBV7-2 and TRBJ1-5; D is possibly TRBD1 (6 bases). Germline CDR1 is SGHTA and CDR2 is FQGNSA. The CDR3 is 15 residues long. V shed 4 bases and J shed 9 bases, with 19 bases lying between them. CDR3: CASSSQGPGVGPQHF. The DNA of the CDR3 is TGTGCCAGCAGCTCGCAGGGGCCAGGGGTAGGGCCCCAGCATTTT.

There are a few counts of this clone. V gene TRBV6-1 combines with J gene TRBJ1-2; D is undetermined. This CDR3 comprises 13 residues. V lost 6 bases and J lost 9, with 17 bases in between. The germline gives CDR1 MNHNS, CDR2 SASEGT. The chain's CDR3 is CASRGGGYDSYTF. CDR3 DNA: TGTGCCAGCAGGGGTGGTGGCTATGATAGCTACACCTTC.